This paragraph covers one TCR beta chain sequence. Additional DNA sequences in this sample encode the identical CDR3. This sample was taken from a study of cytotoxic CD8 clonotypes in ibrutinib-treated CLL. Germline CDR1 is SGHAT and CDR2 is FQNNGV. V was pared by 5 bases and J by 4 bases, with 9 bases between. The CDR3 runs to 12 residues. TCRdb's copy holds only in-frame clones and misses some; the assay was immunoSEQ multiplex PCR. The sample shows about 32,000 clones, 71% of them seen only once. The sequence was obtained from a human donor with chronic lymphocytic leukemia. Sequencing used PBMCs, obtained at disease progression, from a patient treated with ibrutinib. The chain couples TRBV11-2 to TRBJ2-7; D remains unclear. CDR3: CASSPPGYEQYF. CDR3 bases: TGTGCCAGCAGCCCGCCCGGATACGAGCAGTACTTC. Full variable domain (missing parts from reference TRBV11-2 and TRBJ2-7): EAGVAQSPRYKIIEKRQSVAFWCNPISGHATLYWYQQILGQGPKLLIQFQNNGVVDDSQLPKDRFSAERLKGVDSTLKIQPAKLEDSAVYLCASSPPGYEQYFGPGTRLTVT.